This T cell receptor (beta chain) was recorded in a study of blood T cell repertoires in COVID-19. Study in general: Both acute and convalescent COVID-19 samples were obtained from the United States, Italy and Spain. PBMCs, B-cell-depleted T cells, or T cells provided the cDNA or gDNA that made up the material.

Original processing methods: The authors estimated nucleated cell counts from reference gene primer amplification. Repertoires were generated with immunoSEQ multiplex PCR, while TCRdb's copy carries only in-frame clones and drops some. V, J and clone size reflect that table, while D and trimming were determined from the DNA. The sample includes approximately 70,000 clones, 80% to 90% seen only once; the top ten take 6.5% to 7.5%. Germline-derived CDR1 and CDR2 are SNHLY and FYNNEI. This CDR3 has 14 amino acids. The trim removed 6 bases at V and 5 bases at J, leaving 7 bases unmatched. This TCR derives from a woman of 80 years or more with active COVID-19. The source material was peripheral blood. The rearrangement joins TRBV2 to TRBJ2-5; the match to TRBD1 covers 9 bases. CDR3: CASRRTGVGETQYF. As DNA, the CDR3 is TGTGCCAGCAGGAGGACAGGGGTTGGGGAGACCCAGTACTTC.